These T cell receptor beta chains were read from a single sample in a study of cytomegalovirus exposure and HLA in healthy donors. The data were produced by immunoSEQ multiplex PCR, yet TCRdb's version contains in-frame clones alone and is incomplete. In the table there are about 80,000 clones, roughly four fifths of which are singletons. Sequenced sample: PBMCs. These receptor sequences come from a human donor in good health. CDR3s include the opening cysteine and the closing phenylalanine or tryptophan. The D gene is left open where the match is weak. The size of a clone is reported for some rows only, either as once, few or many, or as a class for expanded clones.

V gene	J gene	D gene	clone size	CDR3 protein	CDR3 DNA
TRBV6-4	TRBJ1-6	NA	NA	CASSDSSVTNSPLNF	TGTGCCAGCAGTGACTCGTCAGTAACTAATTCACCCCTCAACTTT
TRBV27	TRBJ2-7	TRBD1	NA	CASSPLGQVTYEQYF	TGTGCCAGCAGTCCCCTCGGACAGGTGACCTACGAGCAGTACTTC
TRBV10-3	TRBJ2-7	NA	once	CAISVASSSFEQYF	TGTGCCATCAGTGTGGCGAGTAGCTCGTTCGAGCAGTACTTC
TRBV11-2	TRBJ1-4	NA	once	CASSLDVNEKLFF	TGTGCCAGCAGCTTAGACGTAAATGAAAAACTGTTTTTT
TRBV18	TRBJ1-1	TRBD1	NA	CASSTSGQGDTEAFF	TGTGCCAGCTCAACCTCCGGACAGGGGGACACTGAAGCTTTCTTT
TRBV5-3	TRBJ1-2	TRBD1	NA	CASSPGTGYGYTF	TGTGCCAGCAGCCCTGGGACAGGCTATGGCTACACCTTC
TRBV29-1	TRBJ1-2	TRBD1	NA	CSVRTGANNYGYTF	TGCAGCGTCCGGACAGGGGCCAACAACTATGGCTACACCTTC
TRBV10-2	TRBJ2-5	TRBD2	NA	CASSSLAGEETQYF	TGCGCCAGCAGTTCCCTAGCGGGGGAAGAGACCCAGTACTTC
TRBV5-1	TRBJ2-2	TRBD2	many	CASSSASGNTGELFF	TGCGCCAGCAGCTCGGCTAGCGGTAACACCGGGGAGCTGTTTTTT
TRBV25-1	TRBJ1-5	NA	NA	CASSDLSGRPQNF	TGTGCCAGCAGTGACCTATCAGGGAGGCCCCAGAATTTT
TRBV2	TRBJ1-1	NA	few	CASSEALSGTEAFF	TGTGCCAGCAGTGAAGCGCTTTCCGGCACTGAAGCTTTCTTT
TRBV7-2	TRBJ2-7	TRBD1	NA	CASSLVLDRSLYEQYF	TGTGCCAGCAGCTTAGTGCTGGACAGGTCTCTCTACGAGCAGTACTTC
TRBV4-3	TRBJ1-1	TRBD1	NA	CASSQVVGTGAPEAFF	TGCGCCAGCAGCCAAGTGGTAGGGACAGGGGCGCCTGAAGCTTTCTTT
TRBV6-5	TRBJ2-7	NA	NA	CASSYDREEEQYF	TGTGCCAGCAGTTACGACAGGGAGGAAGAGCAGTACTTC
TRBV6-5	TRBJ1-5	TRBD1	NA	CASSGQGLNQPQHF	TGTGCCAGCAGTGGACAGGGACTAAATCAGCCCCAGCATTTT
TRBV6-5	TRBJ1-1	TRBD1	NA	CASTRQGPNTEAFF	TGTGCCAGCACAAGACAGGGCCCGAACACTGAAGCTTTTTTT
TRBV18	TRBJ2-3	NA	NA	CASSRQASTDTQYF	TGTGCCAGCTCACGACAGGCTAGCACAGATACGCAGTATTTT
TRBV7-6	TRBJ1-6	NA	NA	CASSYNTGSDSPLHF	TGTGCCAGCAGTTACAACACAGGGTCGGATTCACCCCTCCACTTT
TRBV6-6	TRBJ2-2	NA	NA	CASTTESGELFF	TGTGCCAGCACTACAGAGAGCGGGGAGCTGTTTTTT
TRBV20-1	TRBJ2-7	NA	once	CSALQGDEQYF	TGCAGTGCCCTACAGGGTGACGAGCAGTACTTC
TRBV4-3	TRBJ2-3	TRBD1	NA	CASSPDRDHTDTQYF	TGCGCCAGCAGCCCAGACAGGGATCACACAGATACGCAGTATTTT
TRBV10-2	TRBJ1-6	TRBD1	NA	CASGDSKSSYNSPLHF	TGCGCCAGCGGGGACAGTAAGAGCTCCTATAATTCACCCCTCCACTTT
TRBV5-6	TRBJ2-5	NA	NA	CASSFSAEETQYF	TGTGCCAGCAGCTTTTCAGCGGAAGAGACCCAGTACTTC
TRBV4-1	TRBJ2-7	TRBD2	NA	CASSRASGAYEQYF	TGCGCCAGCAGCCGGGCTAGCGGGGCCTACGAGCAGTACTTC
TRBV6-9	TRBJ2-1	NA	few	CASSWTTYNEQFF	TGTGCCAGCAGTTGGACAACCTACAATGAGCAGTTCTTC
TRBV13	TRBJ1-5	NA	NA	CASSTRNQPQHF	TGTGCCAGCAGCACGCGAAATCAGCCCCAGCATTTT